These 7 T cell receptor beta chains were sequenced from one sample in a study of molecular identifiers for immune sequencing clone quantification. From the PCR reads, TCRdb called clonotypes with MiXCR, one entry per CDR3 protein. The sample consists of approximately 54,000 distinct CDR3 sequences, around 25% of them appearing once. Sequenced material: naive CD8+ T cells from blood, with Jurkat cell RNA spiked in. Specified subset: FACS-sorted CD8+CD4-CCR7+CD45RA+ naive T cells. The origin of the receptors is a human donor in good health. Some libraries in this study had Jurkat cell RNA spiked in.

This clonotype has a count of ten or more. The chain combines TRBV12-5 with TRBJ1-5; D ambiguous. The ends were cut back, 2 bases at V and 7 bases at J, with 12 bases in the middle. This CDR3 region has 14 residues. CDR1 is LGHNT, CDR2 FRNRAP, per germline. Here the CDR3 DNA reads TGTGCTAGTGGTTTGTTGGGGAGCAGCCAGCCCCAGCATTTT. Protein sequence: CASGLLGSSQPQHF.

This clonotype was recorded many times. The CDR3 protein is CASSFYSGGDEKLFF. The DNA of the CDR3 is TGTGCCAGCAGTTTTTATTCAGGAGGGGATGAAAAACTGTTTTTT. This chain joins TRBV28 and TRBJ1-4; D is perhaps TRBD1 (5 bases). This CDR3 has 15 amino acids. CDR1 and CDR2 from the germline V gene are MDHEN and SYDVKM. V was clipped by 3 bases and J by 6 bases, with 14 bases between them.

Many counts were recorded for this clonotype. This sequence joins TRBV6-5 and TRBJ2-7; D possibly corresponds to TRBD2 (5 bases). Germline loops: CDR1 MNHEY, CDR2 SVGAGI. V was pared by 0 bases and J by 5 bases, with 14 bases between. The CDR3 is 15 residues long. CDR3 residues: CASSYSSLVEDEQYF. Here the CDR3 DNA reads TGTGCCAGCAGTTACTCATCACTAGTTGAGGACGAGCAGTACTTC.

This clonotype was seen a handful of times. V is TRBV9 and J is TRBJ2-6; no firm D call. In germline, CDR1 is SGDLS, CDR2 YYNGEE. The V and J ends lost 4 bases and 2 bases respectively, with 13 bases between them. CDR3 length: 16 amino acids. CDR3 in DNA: TGTGCCAGCAGCCCTAGTGGCAGGACTGGGGCCAACGTCCTGACTTTC. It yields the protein CASSPSGRTGANVLTF.

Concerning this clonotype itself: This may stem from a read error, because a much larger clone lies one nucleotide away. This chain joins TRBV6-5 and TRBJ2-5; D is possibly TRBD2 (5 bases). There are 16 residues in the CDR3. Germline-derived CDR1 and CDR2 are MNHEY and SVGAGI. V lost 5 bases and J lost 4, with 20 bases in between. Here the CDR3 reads CASSPDSDLGSETQYF. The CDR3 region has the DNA TGTGCCAGCAGTCCGGACTCGGATCTAGGGTCAGAGACCCAGTACTTC.

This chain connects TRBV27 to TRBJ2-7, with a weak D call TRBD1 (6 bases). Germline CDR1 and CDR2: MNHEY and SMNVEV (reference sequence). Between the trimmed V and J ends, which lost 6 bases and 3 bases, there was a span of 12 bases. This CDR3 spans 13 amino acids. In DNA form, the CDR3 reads TGTGCCAGCAGAACTTCAGGGGTCTACGAGCAGTACTTC. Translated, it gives CASRTSGVYEQYF.

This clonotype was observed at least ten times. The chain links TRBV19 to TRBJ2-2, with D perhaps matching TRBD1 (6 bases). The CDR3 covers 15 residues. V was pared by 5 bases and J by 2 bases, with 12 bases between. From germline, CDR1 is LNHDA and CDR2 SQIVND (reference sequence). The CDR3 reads CASSVWTANTGELFF. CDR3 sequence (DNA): TGTGCCAGTAGTGTGTGGACAGCCAACACCGGGGAGCTGTTTTTT.